One sample yielded the 20 T cell receptor beta chains listed below, sequenced in a study of blood T cell repertoires in COVID-19. Sequencing used immunoSEQ multiplex PCR; TCRdb keeps in-frame clones, though not all of them. This table holds a few hundred thousand clones, about 88% found once. Sequenced input: PBMCs or T cells enriched from blood (not recorded which). The receptors here all came from a woman in her late teens or twenties who had been exposed to COVID-19.

This clone was counted once. The chain combines TRBV28 with TRBJ2-7, with D hard to call. The CDR3 sequence is 13 residues long. V gave up 5 bases and J gave up 3 bases, with 11 bases separating them. Germline values: CDR1 MDHEN, CDR2 SYDVKM. CDR3 sequence reads: CASSLRPGYEQYF. The CDR3 nucleotides are TGTGCCAGCAGTCTAAGGCCAGGCTACGAGCAGTACTTC.

The rearrangement uses TRBV18 and TRBJ1-5, with 10 bases aligning to TRBD1. Germline values: CDR1 KGHSH, CDR2 LQKENI. Germline trimming cut 4 bases from V and 5 bases from J; bases unmatched to any gene: 14. The CDR3 has 18 residues. The CDR3 region has the DNA TGTGCCAGCTCACGGGGACAGGGGTTCCACAGCACCGATCAGCCCCAGCATTTT. The encoded protein is CASSRGQGFHSTDQPQHF.

This clone was seen more than once but under ten times. The genes are TRBV7-6 and TRBJ2-1; 10 bases are shared with TRBD2. This CDR3 comprises 15 residues. CDR1 and CDR2 (germline): SGHVS, FNYEAQ. Trimming at V came to 5 bases and at J to 1 base, leaving 2 bases not matched to a gene. CDR3 region: CASSASGSSYNEQFF. CDR3 in DNA: TGTGCCAGCAGCGCTAGCGGGAGTTCCTACAATGAGCAGTTCTTC.

This clone was seen ten or more times. The chain employs TRBV6-2 or TRBV6-3 and TRBJ2-3; 7 bases fit TRBD2. Germline V gene sequence: CDR1 MNHEY, CDR2 SVGEGT. The J segment lost 10 bases and the V segment lost 2 bases, leaving 6 bases of the junction unmatched. This CDR3 contains 13 residues. DNA for the CDR3: TGTGCCAGCAGTTACGGTGGCGGGGGTGCGCAGTATTTT. It yields the protein CASSYGGGGAQYF.

This rearrangement joins TRBV3-1 (or the pseudogene TRBV3-2) to TRBJ2-3; D perhaps matches TRBD2 (6 bases). V lost 4 bases, J lost 6 bases, and 14 bases lay in between. This CDR3 contains 14 residues. In germline, CDR1 is LGHDT, CDR2 YNNKEL (reference sequence). The DNA for the CDR3 is TGTGCCAGCAGCCGTAGCGGCGGCGGGGATACGCAGTATTTT. It codes for CASSRSGGGDTQYF.

The chain carries TRBV29-1 and TRBJ2-5, with TRBD2 identical over 7 bases. The CDR3 is 14 residues long. Trimming at V came to 5 bases and at J to 4 bases, leaving 10 bases not matched to a gene. CDR1 SQVTM and CDR2 ANQGSEA come from the germline V gene. The DNA for the CDR3 is TGCAGCGTTTACCCGGGAGGAAGGTCAGAGACCCAGTACTTC. Encoded protein: CSVYPGGRSETQYF.

This clone was seen just once. The gene calls are TRBV5-1 and TRBJ2-1, with 11 nucleotides matching TRBD2. The V segment lost 4 bases and the J segment 8 bases; nucleotides outside the gene matches: 14. Germline V gene sequence: CDR1 SGHRS, CDR2 YFSETQ. The CDR3 length is 17 residues. Here the CDR3 DNA reads TGCGCCAGCAGCAAATCCGGGACTAGCGGACTAATAGATGAGCAGTTCTTC. Amino acid sequence: CASSKSGTSGLIDEQFF. Filled out from reference TRBV5-1 and TRBJ2-1, the complete variable domain reads KAGVTQTPRYLIKTRGQQVTLSCSPISGHRSVSWYQQTPGQGLQFLFEYFSETQRNKGNFPGRFSGRQFSNSRSEMNVSTLELGDSALYLCASSKSGTSGLIDEQFFGPGTRLTVL.

The CDR3 DNA is TGCAGCGTTGAACGAGGGTTGGGAGAGACCCAGTACTTC. It specifies CSVERGLGETQYF. The V gene is TRBV29-1, the J gene TRBJ2-5; D possibly corresponds to TRBD2 (5 bases). CDR1 is SQVTM and CDR2 is ANQGSEA in the germline V gene. With 2 bases removed from V and 4 bases from J, the gap between germline ends came to 11 bases. The CDR3 is 13 residues long.

The CDR3, as DNA: TGCGCCAGCAGCTCTAGCGGGAGTAAGGGAGAGACCCAGTACTTC. It is translated as CASSSSGSKGETQYF. V usage is TRBV5-1 and J usage is TRBJ2-5; 10 bases fit TRBD2. The germline V gene has CDR1 SGHRS and CDR2 YFSETQ. The V gene end was trimmed by 3 bases and the J gene end by 4 bases; junction bases not matched to a gene: 6. The CDR3 totals 15 residues. The entire variable domain, with the rest obtained from reference TRBV5-1 and TRBJ2-5, is as follows: KAGVTQTPRYLIKTRGQQVTLSCSPISGHRSVSWYQQTPGQGLQFLFEYFSETQRNKGNFPGRFSGRQFSNSRSEMNVSTLELGDSALYLCASSSSGSKGETQYFGPGTRLLVL.

V gene TRBV28 combines with J gene TRBJ2-7; 8 bases are shared with TRBD1. Looked up from germline, CDR1 is MDHEN and CDR2 is SYDVKM. The V gene end was trimmed by 7 bases and the J gene end by 13 bases; junction bases not matched to a gene: 15. The CDR3 loop spans 13 amino acids. The CDR3 DNA sequence: TGTGCCAGCAATCCCGCGGACAGGGTATCCATATACTTC. Residues: CASNPADRVSIYF.

The J gene is TRBJ2-1, the V gene TRBV24-1; D perhaps matches TRBD1 (5 bases). From germline, CDR1 is KGHDR and CDR2 SFDVKD. V was trimmed by 5 bases and J by 7 bases, leaving 14 bases between them. CDR3 length: 14 residues. Written as DNA, the CDR3 is TGTGCCACCAGTGCCCCCCAGGGTGAAAATGAGCAGTTCTTC. It translates to CATSAPQGENEQFF.

Note on this clone: The same CDR3 is also encoded by other DNA sequences in this sample. The chain recombines TRBV7-9 with TRBJ2-1; 9 bases agree with TRBD2. CDR3 length: 16 amino acids. Germline V CDR1 and CDR2: SEHNR, FQNEAQ (reference sequence). V shed 1 base, J shed 1 base, and the junction held 2 bases outside the gene matches. CDR3 DNA sequence: TGTGCCAGCAGCTTAGGGCTAGCGGGATCCTACAATGAGCAGTTCTTC. Protein product: CASSLGLAGSYNEQFF.

The CDR3 is CASSSGGLYNEQFF. CDR3 coding DNA: TGTGCCAGCTCGAGCGGGGGTTTATACAATGAGCAGTTCTTC. V is TRBV7-9 and J is TRBJ2-1; 8 bases agree with TRBD2. Germline V lookup: CDR1 SEHNR, CDR2 FQNEAQ (reference sequence). With 8 bases clipped from V and 4 bases from J, the junction kept 7 bases outside the gene matches. This CDR3 spans 14 amino acids.

V gene TRBV4-3 combines with J gene TRBJ2-1; TRBD2 aligns across 11 bases. V lost 1 base, J lost 5 bases, and 10 bases stayed unmatched. The CDR3 is 18 amino acids. The germline V gene encodes CDR1 LGHNA and CDR2 YSLEER. CDR3 residues: CASSQAPLAGGPDNEQFF. DNA of the CDR3: TGCGCCAGCAGCCAAGCGCCATTAGCGGGGGGGCCGGACAATGAGCAGTTCTTC.

The rearrangement uses TRBV2 and TRBJ1-6, with D unclear. V lost 8 bases and J lost 10, with 12 bases in between. CDR1 is SNHLY and CDR2 is FYNNEI in the germline V gene. The CDR3 totals 12 residues. The CDR3 bases are TGTGCCAGCGGTGGGCTTAGCTCACCCCTCCACTTT. It translates to CASGGLSSPLHF.

The chain links TRBV19 to TRBJ1-3; perhaps TRBD1 as D (5 bases). V was cut by 5 bases and J by 3 bases, with 11 bases left in between. CDR1 and CDR2 (germline): LNHDA, SQIVND (reference sequence). This CDR3 contains 14 residues. The CDR3 coding sequence is TGTGCCAGTAGTGGCACAGGTTTTGGAAACACCATATATTTT. Amino acid sequence: CASSGTGFGNTIYF.

The chain links TRBV7-3 to TRBJ2-7; 8 nucleotides match TRBD2. The length of the CDR3 is 20 residues. Looked up from germline, CDR1 is SGHTA and CDR2 is FQGTGA. The trim removed 5 bases at V and 6 bases at J, leaving 27 bases unmatched. The chain's CDR3 is CASSQSWGGIGAGASGEQYF. The CDR3 DNA sequence: TGTGCCAGCAGCCAATCATGGGGCGGGATAGGAGCGGGGGCCTCGGGCGAGCAGTACTTC.

The V call is TRBV5-1, the J call TRBJ2-2; 8 bases fit TRBD2. The CDR3 contains 17 residues. Germline V lookup: CDR1 SGHRS, CDR2 YFSETQ. The V and J ends lost 4 bases and 0 bases, in that order; junction bases with no gene match: 8. The CDR3 DNA sequence: TGCGCCAGCAGCCCTTTAGCGGGAACCGCGAACACCGGGGAGCTGTTTTTT. Translating it yields CASSPLAGTANTGELFF.

The chain joins TRBV11-1 to TRBJ1-1; 7 nucleotides match TRBD1. The trim removed 5 bases at V and 4 bases at J, leaving 7 bases unmatched. CDR1 is SGHAT and CDR2 is FQDESV in the germline V gene (reference sequence). The CDR3 runs 14 residues. The CDR3 region has the DNA TGTGCCAGCAGCCCGACAGGGATACCCACTGAAGCTTTCTTT. It is translated as CASSPTGIPTEAFF. The full variable domain, completed using reference TRBV11-1 and TRBJ1-1, is EAEVAQSPRYKITEKSQAVAFWCDPISGHATLYWYRQILGQGPELLVQFQDESVVDDSQLPKDRFSAERLKGVDSTLKIQPAELGDSAMYLCASSPTGIPTEAFFGQGTRLTVV.

This clone occurred a few times. The chain recombines TRBV7-2 with TRBJ1-2; 9 bases map to TRBD1. CDR3 size: 14 residues. V dropped 5 bases and J dropped 4; count of bases not matched to a gene: 5. Germline CDR1 SGHTA, CDR2 FQGNSA. CDR3 sequence reads: CASSPRGQGYGYTF. Written as DNA, the CDR3 is TGTGCCAGCAGCCCAAGGGGACAGGGCTATGGCTACACCTTC.